The 2 T cell receptor beta chains below come from one sample, sequenced in a study of blood T cell repertoires in COVID-19. Repertoires were generated with immunoSEQ multiplex PCR, while TCRdb's copy carries only in-frame clones and drops some. The data show roughly 90,000 clones, 70% to 80% seen once. The sequencing sample was made of peripheral blood. These TCRs come from a human donor in a cohort sampled during active COVID-19.

The CDR3 coding sequence is TGTGCCAGCAGCCTTAGCGGGAGCTCGAACAATGAGCAGTTCTTC. This gives the protein CASSLSGSSNNEQFF. The genes are TRBV11-2 and TRBJ2-1, with 9 bases identical to TRBD2. With 5 bases clipped from V and 5 bases from J, the junction kept 7 bases outside the gene matches. This CDR3 has 15 residues. Germline CDR1 and CDR2: SGHAT and FQNNGV.

This chain links TRBV12-2 with TRBJ1-5; the table's D call TRBD1 went unverified against the DNA. TRBV12-2 is recorded as a pseudogene. The CDR3 is made up of 18 amino acids. This CDR3 is CASRLAVAYRALGQPQHF. In DNA, the CDR3 is TGTGCAAGTCGCTTAGCGGTGGCATACAGGGCCTTAGGACAGCCCCAGCATTTT.